One TCR beta chain is described in this entry. Its specificity is unknown. The entry originates in a study of blood T cells in healthy people across ages. As for the study in general: When template switching was applied, about one barcoded beta molecule was captured per two T cells.

Study conclusions and caveats: Comparison with aged donors showed that long-lived donors had more naive CD4+ cells and higher diversity.

V lost 0 bases and J 6 bases, leaving 12 bases between the germline ends. CDR3 length equals 13 residues. The germline gives CDR1 DFQATT, CDR2 SNEGSKA (reference sequence). Caucasian individuals from Russia who were healthy and aged about 6 to 100 acted as donors. PCR was performed a second time for about 7 to 12 cycles using a sample-barcoded 5' primer and a J-beta primer mix. TCRdb analysed the 5' RACE reads with MiXCR anew, one entry per CDR3 protein. The sample yields 1.5 million to 2 million distinct CDR3 sequences, about 31% seen once. The TCR originated in a woman younger than 45 in good health. Sequenced material: blood. The chain employs TRBV20-1 and TRBJ2-7, with no clear D. The CDR3 reads CSARDRGSSEQYF. The DNA for the CDR3 is TGCAGTGCTAGAGATAGAGGCAGCTCCGAGCAGTACTTC.